A selection of T cell receptor beta chains follows, all from one sample in a study of blood T cell repertoires in COVID-19. The repertoire was sequenced with immunoSEQ multiplex PCR; TCRdb's copy has only in-frame clones and lacks some. The repertoire holds about 100,000 clones, with around 80% as singletons. What was sequenced was peripheral blood. These receptors came from a man between 70 and 80 years old with active or convalescent COVID-19. Each CDR3 is given with its conserved first and last residue.

V | length | CDR3
TRBV27 | 15 | CASSLRSDPRGGYTF
TRBV11-2 | 15 | CASSLARAGANVLTF
TRBV12-3/TRBV12-4 | 13 | CASRGTGNQPQHF
TRBV29-1 | 14 | CSAFTPTGGGGYTF
TRBV11-2 | 13 | CASSLAVSAEAFF
TRBV3-1/TRBV3-2 | 14 | CASSQGGFIYGYTF
TRBV7-9 | 17 | CASSPSLAGPTKNIQYF
TRBV6-5 | 14 | CASSYRDRAGEQYF
TRBV7-2 | 13 | CASSPRGSYEQYF
TRBV15 | 14 | CATSRGQGNTEAFF
TRBV6-5 | 13 | CASSYSRVQPQHF
TRBV5-1 | 13 | CASRDREDSPLHF
TRBV10-3 | 17 | CAISDGLSGVSNQPQHF
TRBV9 | 11 | CASSLSYEQYF
TRBV7-6 | 15 | CASSLGAGFTDTQYF
TRBV28 | 15 | CASSLAGGPSYEQYF
TRBV4-1 | 15 | CASSQDPQGNQPQHF
TRBV5-1 | 16 | CASSPNPSGGFYEQYF
TRBV4-2 | 14 | CASSQAQRGNIQYF
TRBV4-1 | 16 | CASSLTLAGGPNEQFF
TRBV19 | 17 | CARRRGPRGGAEGTQYF
TRBV6-5 | 14 | CASSYDRAVSKLFF
TRBV2 | 12 | CASSEDGETQYF
TRBV2 | 11 | CAGQGAGELFF
TRBV6-6 | 13 | CASSRDLNTEAFF
TRBV6-5 | 13 | CASPDRWDTEAFF
TRBV5-1 | 16 | CASSLLRGGEDNGYTF
TRBV12-3/TRBV12-4 | 13 | CASRGQYNQPQHF
TRBV7-9 | 12 | CASSFGSYEQYF
TRBV11-1 | 12 | CASSFSSDEQFF
TRBV19 | 14 | CASAPGGVPGEQYF
TRBV18 | 15 | CASSPRTDTGVEAFF
TRBV10-2 | 14 | CASFGGSNTGELFF
TRBV5-1 | 15 | CASSSGLLPRLGYTF
TRBV3-1/TRBV3-2 | 14 | CASSRLAGKDTQYF
TRBV19 | 14 | CASSLTGLEVEAFF
TRBV2 | 18 | CASSVRTGGRPSNQPQHF
TRBV5-1 | 16 | CASSLGVGVSYNEQFF
TRBV12-3/TRBV12-4 | 13 | CASSLSSGNTIYF
TRBV24-1 | 12 | CATSDARTEAFF
TRBV7-2 | 13 | CASSLERNEKLFF
TRBV14 | 12 | CASSHREETQYF
TRBV28 | 14 | CASSLSTVVWPQHF
TRBV30 | 14 | CAWTPMPRTYGYTF
TRBV5-1 | 14 | CASSLGQGTHEQYF
TRBV11-2 | 14 | CASSLMSSYNEQFF
TRBV5-1 | 14 | CASSLGSGAYEQYF
TRBV30 | 12 | CASGQMNTEAFF
TRBV9 | 15 | CASSVSGTPYNEQFF
TRBV2 | 15 | CASSETPQGLYGYTF
TRBV4-1 | 13 | CASSLSGNQPQHF
TRBV9 | 15 | CASSVGLESTDTQYF
TRBV28 | 14 | CASSSSRIADTQYF
TRBV5-1 | 15 | CASSLGTGGEDTQYF
TRBV19 | 18 | CASSRTGLAGGWQETQYF